Presented here are 9 T cell receptor beta chains from one specimen sequenced in a study of cytomegalovirus exposure and HLA in healthy donors. Produced via immunoSEQ multiplex PCR; TCRdb's table is partial and in-frame only. The profile shows about 160,000 clones, about nine tenths of them singletons. Sequences were obtained from PBMCs. The source is a woman in her thirties in good health and CMV-seronegative.

V and J are TRBV19 and TRBJ2-2, with TRBD2 matching over 7 bases. This CDR3 comprises 14 residues. Germline V gene lookup returns CDR1 LNHDA and CDR2 SQIVND (reference sequence). Trimming took 6 bases from V and 6 from J; bases not matched to a gene: 7. The CDR3 region is CASRHKTSPGELFF. The CDR3 DNA follows: TGTGCCAGTAGGCATAAGACTAGCCCCGGGGAGCTGTTTTTT.

This chain uses TRBV4-1 with TRBJ1-2; D is undetermined. Looked up from germline, CDR1 is MGHRA and CDR2 is YSYEKL. V was pared by 1 base and J by 7 bases, with 16 bases between. The CDR3 contains 15 residues. The CDR3: CASSQAPADSSGYTF. The CDR3 coding sequence is TGCGCCAGCAGCCAAGCTCCAGCGGACTCTAGTGGCTACACCTTC.

In nucleotides, the CDR3 is TGTGCCAGCAGCTCGGACAGGGGTTACCACGAGCAGTACTTC. Its translation: CASSSDRGYHEQYF. V is TRBV13 and J is TRBJ2-7; 9 bases align to TRBD1. V gave up 4 bases and J gave up 5 bases; unmatched junction bases: 6. The CDR3 has 14 residues. Germline CDR1 is PRHDT and CDR2 is FYEKMQ (reference sequence).

This clone was seen only a few times. The chain joins TRBV5-1 to TRBJ2-7; weak D call: TRBD2 (6 bases). This CDR3 spans 14 amino acids. The germline gives CDR1 SGHRS, CDR2 YFSETQ. Trimming took 0 bases from V and 3 from J, leaving 10 bases between them. CDR3 amino acids: CASSLGSGGYEQYF. CDR3 sequence (DNA): TGCGCCAGCAGCTTGGGATCCGGGGGCTACGAGCAGTACTTC.

This clone was recorded at least ten times. In the same sample, other DNA sequences code for this CDR3. The chain couples TRBV27 to TRBJ2-1; 7 bases match TRBD2. The CDR3 totals 16 residues. Germline V gene data show CDR1 as MNHEY and CDR2 as SMNVEV (reference sequence). After removal of 0 bases from V and 0 bases from J, the junction contained 2 bases not matched to a gene. CDR3 region: CASSLSSGSSYNEQFF. The CDR3 region has the DNA TGTGCCAGCAGTTTATCTAGCGGGTCCTCCTACAATGAGCAGTTCTTC.

J is TRBJ1-2 and V is TRBV5-1; the D gene is possibly TRBD1 (6 bases). The CDR3 loop spans 12 amino acids. Trimming shortened V by 6 bases and J by 7 bases, and 13 bases separated the two germline ends. The germline CDR1 and CDR2 sequences are SGHRS and YFSETQ. The CDR3 loop reads CASKEQGFGYTF. CDR3 nucleotides: TGCGCCAGCAAGGAACAGGGATTTGGCTACACCTTC. Supplemented by reference TRBV5-1 and TRBJ1-2, the full variable domain reads KAGVTQTPRYLIKTRGQQVTLSCSPISGHRSVSWYQQTPGQGLQFLFEYFSETQRNKGNFPGRFSGRQFSNSRSEMNVSTLELGDSALYLCASKEQGFGYTFGSGTRLTVV.

This clone was observed a few times. The chain links TRBV11-1 to TRBJ2-1; 11 nucleotides match TRBD2. Germline assignment: CDR1 SGHAT and CDR2 FQDESV (reference sequence). This CDR3 contains 13 residues. V shed 4 bases and J 9 bases; nucleotides not matched to a gene: 2. CDR3 coding DNA: TGTGCCAGCAGCTATGGACTAGCGGGTGAGCAGTTCTTC. It codes for CASSYGLAGEQFF.

V gene TRBV6-1 combines with J gene TRBJ2-7, with 8 bases identical to TRBD1. CDR1 is MNHNS, CDR2 SASEGT, per germline. J lost 2 bases, V lost 4 bases, and 4 bases had no gene match. This CDR3 is 14 amino acids long. CDR3 DNA sequence: TGTGCCAGCAGTGTGGGACAGGAAACCTACGAGCAGTACTTC. It encodes CASSVGQETYEQYF.

The rearrangement uses TRBV2 and TRBJ1-4, with D tentatively TRBD1 (5 bases). Germline CDR1 SNHLY, CDR2 FYNNEI. This CDR3 spans 15 amino acids. V lost 3 bases to trimming and J lost 7 bases, with 15 bases between them. CDR3 loop: CASSEGPRVGEKLFF. The CDR3 bases are TGTGCCAGCAGTGAGGGGCCAAGGGTTGGTGAAAAACTGTTTTTT.